Presented here are 29 T cell receptor beta chains from one specimen sequenced in a study of T cell responses to AZD1222 COVID-19 vaccine. This table comes from immunoSEQ multiplex PCR, and its TCRdb copy is limited to in-frame clones, with some not included. The sample holds about 210,000 clones, roughly 94% seen once. Material: peripheral blood, obtained 28 days after the second dose of the MenACWY control vaccine. These receptors originate from an adult who received the MenACWY meningococcal vaccine as a control.

This clone was found once. This rearrangement joins TRBV14 to TRBJ2-7; 13 nucleotides match TRBD2. The CDR3 loop spans 14 amino acids. V was clipped by 8 bases and J by 4 bases; unmatched bases: 5. The V gene's germline CDR1 is SGHDN and CDR2 FVKESK. The CDR3 spells CASAGLAGVYEQYF. CDR3 nucleotides: TGTGCCAGCGCCGGACTAGCGGGAGTTTACGAGCAGTACTTC. Full variable domain (outside the CDR3, taken from reference TRBV14 and TRBJ2-7): EAGVTQFPSHSVIEKGQTVTLRCDPISGHDNLYWYRRVMGKEIKFLLHFVKESKQDESGMPNNRFLAERTGGTYSTLKVQPAELEDSGVYFCASAGLAGVYEQYFGPGTRLTVT.

This clone was seen a handful of times. The J gene is TRBJ1-6, the V gene TRBV3-1 (or the pseudogene TRBV3-2); a possible D gene is TRBD1 (5 bases). Germline assignment: CDR1 LGHDT and CDR2 YNNKEL (reference sequence). This CDR3 contains 16 residues. Deletions cut 6 bases from V and 8 bases from J, with 20 bases between. The CDR3 sequence is CASRNGTPGWDSPLHF. The CDR3 DNA reads TGTGCCAGCAGGAACGGGACGCCCGGCTGGGATTCACCCCTCCACTTT.

This rearrangement joins TRBV6-5 to TRBJ2-7; D possibly corresponds to TRBD2 (6 bases). The CDR3 covers 16 residues. CDR1 is MNHEY and CDR2 is SVGAGI in the germline V gene. V was clipped by 0 bases and J by 0 bases, with 12 bases between them. In nucleotides, the CDR3 is TGTGCCAGCAGTTACTCAATCGCTAGCGACTCCTACGAGCAGTACTTC. Encoded protein: CASSYSIASDSYEQYF.

This rearrangement joins TRBV5-6 to TRBJ2-2; D unclear. V was trimmed by 3 bases and J by 1 base, leaving 4 bases between them. The CDR3 sequence is 13 residues long. CDR1 and CDR2 (germline): SGHDT, YYEEEE. CDR3: CASSWGNTGELFF. The CDR3 coding sequence is TGTGCCAGCAGCTGGGGGAACACCGGGGAGCTGTTTTTT.

The genes are TRBV12-3 or TRBV12-4 and TRBJ2-7; D is possibly TRBD2 (6 bases). CDR3 size: 12 residues. Trimming removed 3 bases from V and 4 bases from J, with 7 bases in between. The CDR3 region has the DNA TGTGCCAGCAGTTTGGCGGGGTACGAGCAGTACTTC. It encodes CASSLAGYEQYF.

A single count supports this clone. This rearrangement joins TRBV6-5 to TRBJ2-5, with a weak D call TRBD1 (6 bases). Germline V gene lookup returns CDR1 MNHEY and CDR2 SVGAGI. V was pared by 10 bases and J by 2 bases, with 8 bases between. The CDR3 is 11 amino acids. This CDR3 is CATQGQETQYF. The CDR3 nucleotides are TGTGCCACACAGGGTCAAGAGACCCAGTACTTC.

The chain couples TRBV28 to TRBJ2-7; unclear D gene. The ends were cut back, 8 bases at V and 6 bases at J, with 5 bases in the middle. In germline, CDR1 is MDHEN, CDR2 SYDVKM. The CDR3 is 9 residues long. CDR3: CASGIEQYF. The DNA of the CDR3 is TGTGCCAGCGGGATCGAGCAGTACTTC.

On this clone: A read error may account for a junction end that differs from germline. The chain couples TRBV7-7 to TRBJ2-3; D possibly corresponds to TRBD2 (6 bases). The CDR3 contains 16 residues. Germline V gene sequence: CDR1 SSHAT, CDR2 FNYEAQ (reference sequence). CDR3 loop: CASSLVRAGPPDTQYF. CDR3 bases: TGTGCTAGCAGCTTAGTTAGAGCGGGTCCTCCCGATACGCAGTATTTT.

This clone showed up just once. V is TRBV6-5 and J is TRBJ2-1; D is undetermined. Germline values: CDR1 MNHEY, CDR2 SVGAGI. Trimming removed 7 bases at V and 0 bases at J, with 13 bases between. CDR3 length equals 15 residues. The CDR3 here is CASTPDSRSYNEQFF. The CDR3, as DNA: TGTGCCAGCACCCCCGACTCCCGCTCCTACAATGAGCAGTTCTTC.

Details on this clone: At the DNA level, this CDR3 is encoded by other sequences in the same sample as well. This chain uses TRBV5-1 with TRBJ1-1; D is undetermined. Germline V gives CDR1 SGHRS, CDR2 YFSETQ. V dropped 0 bases and J dropped 5 bases, with 5 bases sitting between them. The CDR3 runs 12 residues. The DNA for the CDR3 is TGCGCCAGCAGCTTGGGATCGACTGAAGCTTTCTTT. It yields the protein CASSLGSTEAFF.

The genes are TRBV30 and TRBJ1-2, with unresolved D. The ends were cut back, 2 bases at V and 6 bases at J, with 7 bases in the middle. Per the germline V gene, CDR1 is GTSNPN and CDR2 is SVGIG (reference sequence). The CDR3 length is 11 residues. This CDR3 is CAWSYLDGYTF. Written as DNA, the CDR3 is TGTGCCTGGAGTTATCTGGATGGCTACACCTTC.

The chain carries TRBV7-8 and TRBJ1-2; D ambiguous. Germline V gene data show CDR1 as SGHVS and CDR2 as FQNEAQ. The CDR3 runs 13 residues. The V end was cut by 0 bases, the J end by 6 bases, with 8 bases between. The DNA of the CDR3 is TGTGCCAGCAGCTTAGCAGGTCCGGATGGCTACACCTTC. The encoded protein is CASSLAGPDGYTF.

The chain joins TRBV6-5 to TRBJ1-2; the D gene is possibly TRBD1 (5 bases). Between the trimmed V and J ends, which lost 11 bases and 4 bases, there was a span of 20 bases. This CDR3 is built from 14 residues. Per germline, CDR1 MNHEY and CDR2 SVGAGI. The CDR3 region has the DNA TGTGCCGCCCAACGGGGGGGTTCTTCCTATGGCTACACCTTC. It is translated as CAAQRGGSSYGYTF.

This sequence joins TRBV7-9 and TRBJ1-1; 10 nucleotides agree with TRBD1. The CDR3 spans 16 residues. V lost 3 bases, J lost 0 bases, and 4 bases stayed unmatched. The germline CDR1 and CDR2 sequences are SEHNR and FQNEAQ (reference sequence). Here the CDR3 reads CASSFGTGALNTEAFF. The CDR3 DNA reads TGTGCCAGCAGCTTTGGGACAGGGGCTTTGAACACTGAAGCTTTCTTT.

This chain uses TRBV4-3 with TRBJ2-2; 7 nucleotides agree with TRBD2. CDR1 is LGHNA, CDR2 YSLEER, per germline. The ends lost 2 bases at V and 0 bases at J; junction bases unmatched: 6. The CDR3 sequence is 17 residues long. The CDR3 nucleotides are TGCGCCAGCAGCCAAACCCCGGGGGGAGCGAACACCGGGGAGCTGTTTTTT. It translates to CASSQTPGGANTGELFF.

The V gene is TRBV27, the J gene TRBJ1-2; a possible D gene is TRBD1 (5 bases). Trimming left V 9 bases short and J 4 bases short, with 15 bases between. This CDR3 comprises 13 residues. Germline V gives CDR1 MNHEY, CDR2 SMNVEV (reference sequence). The CDR3 DNA follows: TGTGCCAGAATTGGGGGGGTTAGCTATGGCTACACCTTC. Its protein is CARIGGVSYGYTF.

The rearrangement links TRBV28 to TRBJ1-2, with D maybe TRBD1 (5 bases). Trimming removed 6 bases at V and 0 bases at J, with 14 bases between. Germline V gene lookup returns CDR1 MDHEN and CDR2 SYDVKM. This CDR3 spans 15 amino acids. This CDR3 reads CASSPDRTPNYGYTF. DNA of the CDR3: TGTGCCAGCAGCCCAGACAGAACCCCTAACTATGGCTACACCTTC.

The chain links TRBV9 to TRBJ2-7; the D is unclear. The CDR3 spans 12 residues. The germline V and J ends were trimmed by 7 bases and 2 bases, with 10 bases remaining between them. Looked up from germline, CDR1 is SGDLS and CDR2 is YYNGEE. The CDR3 nucleotides are TGTGCCAGCGGAGCTGGAGCCTACGAGCAGTACTTC. Translated, it gives CASGAGAYEQYF. The full variable domain, with the rest looked up from reference TRBV9 and TRBJ2-7, is DSGVTQTPKHLITATGQRVTLRCSPRSGDLSVYWYQQSLDQGLQFLIQYYNGEERAKGNILERFSAQQFPDLHSELNLSSLELGDSALYFCASGAGAYEQYFGPGTRLTVT.

The gene calls are TRBV6-6 and TRBJ1-1; tentatively, D is TRBD1 (6 bases). Germline assignment: CDR1 MNHNY and CDR2 SVGAGI (reference sequence). Trimming removed 4 bases at V and 4 bases at J, with 19 bases between. The CDR3 contains 16 residues. CDR3 sequence (DNA): TGTGCCAGCAGTTCCGCGGGGGGCGTGGGGGCCACTGAAGCTTTCTTT. This codes for CASSSAGGVGATEAFF.

This clone was recorded a few times. The chain recombines TRBV6-5 with TRBJ2-7; 7 bases align to TRBD1. V gave up 6 bases and J gave up 0 bases; unmatched junction bases: 5. This CDR3 has 14 amino acids. Per the germline V gene, CDR1 is MNHEY and CDR2 is SVGAGI. The CDR3 coding sequence is TGTGCCAGCAGCCCCGGGACAGTCTCCTACGAGCAGTACTTC. Residues: CASSPGTVSYEQYF.

This clone came up once. This chain links TRBV6-2 or TRBV6-3 with TRBJ1-4; 7 nucleotides agree with TRBD1. V lost 5 bases to trimming and J lost 5 bases; unmatched junction nucleotides: 5. The CDR3 length is 14 residues. CDR1 and CDR2 (germline): MNHEY, SVGEGT. In DNA form, the CDR3 reads TGTGCCAGCAGTCGACAGGGAAACAATGAAAAACTGTTTTTT. Translation: CASSRQGNNEKLFF.

The chain couples TRBV15 to TRBJ1-6; no clear D. Germline loops: CDR1 LNHNV, CDR2 YYDKDF (reference sequence). Trimming shortened V by 4 bases and J by 7 bases, and 8 bases separated the two germline ends. The CDR3 is 13 residues long. CDR3 bases: TGTGCCACCAGCACGGGCTGGAATTCACCCCTCCACTTT. Translated, it gives CATSTGWNSPLHF. Full variable domain (remainder filled in from reference TRBV15 and TRBJ1-6): DAMVIQNPRYQVTQFGKPVTLSCSQTLNHNVMYWYQQKSSQAPKLLFHYYDKDFNNEADTPDNFQSRRPNTSFCFLDIRSPGLGDTAMYLCATSTGWNSPLHFGNGTRLTVT.

This CDR3 reads CASRLPGGEQFF. The CDR3 DNA follows: TGTGCCAGCAGGCTTCCGGGGGGTGAGCAGTTCTTC. The chain links TRBV27 to TRBJ2-1; 7 bases line up with TRBD2. This CDR3 spans 12 amino acids. Germline V gene lookup returns CDR1 MNHEY and CDR2 SMNVEV (reference sequence). J gave up 9 bases and V 6 bases, and 5 bases lay outside the gene matches.

The chain joins TRBV28 to TRBJ1-4; no definite D call. Germline loops: CDR1 MDHEN, CDR2 SYDVKM. The germline V and J ends were trimmed by 1 base and 7 bases, with 16 bases remaining between them. The CDR3 totals 16 residues. The CDR3 reads CASSLSGPVSGEKLFF. The CDR3 coding sequence is TGTGCCAGCAGTTTATCAGGACCGGTGAGCGGTGAAAAACTGTTTTTT.

The V call is TRBV4-1, the J call TRBJ1-1; D is ambiguous. V lost 3 bases and J 1 base, leaving 18 bases between the germline ends. Germline V lookup: CDR1 MGHRA, CDR2 YSYEKL. The CDR3 runs to 17 residues. CDR3 in DNA: TGCGCCAGCAGCCACCCTGCAGCGGGGTGGGGGAACACTGAAGCTTTCTTT. As protein: CASSHPAAGWGNTEAFF.

This chain joins TRBV9 and TRBJ2-7; no clear D gene. In germline, CDR1 is SGDLS, CDR2 YYNGEE. This CDR3 spans 13 amino acids. Trimming left V 4 bases short and J 7 bases short, with 15 bases between. CDR3 loop: CASSLTQNTEQYF. DNA for the CDR3: TGTGCCAGCAGCCTGACCCAGAACACTGAGCAGTACTTC.

The chain is built from TRBV6-4 and TRBJ2-3; D could derive from TRBD1 or TRBD2 (7 bases each). The CDR3 has 13 amino acids. The V gene lost 3 bases and the J gene lost 8 bases, with 12 bases spanning the gap. Germline-derived CDR1 and CDR2 are MRHNA and SNTAGT. Here the CDR3 DNA reads TGTGCCAGCAGTGAAATCAGGGGGGGTACGCAGTATTTT. Its translation is CASSEIRGGTQYF.

V and J are TRBV24-1 and TRBJ2-2; 7 bases agree with TRBD1. V lost 6 bases and J lost 2; bases outside the gene matches: 5. CDR1 is KGHDR and CDR2 is SFDVKD in the germline V gene. The CDR3 is 15 residues long. CDR3 in amino acids: CATSKGGGNTGELFF. The CDR3 nucleotides read TGTGCCACCAGTAAAGGGGGCGGTAACACCGGGGAGCTGTTTTTT.

CDR3 sequence reads: CASSREGRVNTGELFF. CDR3 DNA sequence: TGTGCCAGCAGCCGAGAGGGACGGGTAAACACCGGGGAGCTGTTTTTT. V and J are TRBV14 and TRBJ2-2; TRBD1 or TRBD2 may be the D gene (5 bases each). The CDR3 sequence is 16 residues long. Germline-derived CDR1 and CDR2 are SGHDN and FVKESK. Trimming removed 4 bases at V and 2 bases at J, with 14 bases between.